Following are 15 T cell receptor beta chains from one sample sequenced in a study of memory CD4+ T cells and cytomegalovirus serostatus. The protocol was immunoSEQ multiplex PCR, while the TCRdb copy is restricted to in-frame clones and leaves out a portion. The sample carries about 62,000 clones, 76% recorded once. The sort gate was single viable CD3+CD4+CD8-CD45RO+ cells for memory CD4+ T cells. The specimen sequenced was memory CD4+ T cells from blood. Receptors were obtained from an adult in good health and CMV-seropositive.

The chain uses TRBV6-1 and TRBJ1-1; D may be TRBD1 (5 bases). The CDR3 has 13 residues. CDR1 is MNHNS, CDR2 SASEGT, per germline. Trimming took off 2 bases at V and 6 bases at J, with 10 bases between the two ends. Here the CDR3 reads CASSESGAPEAFF. The DNA of the CDR3 is TGTGCCAGCAGTGAATCTGGGGCCCCTGAAGCTTTCTTT.

J is TRBJ2-3 and V is TRBV7-3; 7 bases are shared with TRBD1. CDR3 length equals 14 residues. V gave up 5 bases and J gave up 1 base; unmatched junction bases: 3. Per germline, CDR1 SGHTA and CDR2 FQGTGA. The CDR3 sequence is CASSPGQGTDTQYF. The CDR3 DNA follows: TGTGCCAGCAGCCCTGGACAGGGCACAGATACGCAGTATTTT. The full variable domain, its missing parts supplied by reference TRBV7-3 and TRBJ2-3, is GAGVSQTPSNKVTEKGKYVELRCDPISGHTALYWYRQSLGQGPEFLIYFQGTGAADDSGLPNDRFFAVRPEGSVSTLKIQRTERGDSAVYLCASSPGQGTDTQYFGPGTRLTVL.

The rearrangement uses TRBV10-3 and TRBJ2-5; 10 nucleotides agree with TRBD1. Germline V gives CDR1 ENHRY, CDR2 SYGVKD. V was pared by 0 bases and J by 7 bases, with 5 bases of the junction left unmatched. The CDR3 is 15 amino acids. The CDR3 DNA is TGTGCCATCAGTGAGTCCGAGGGACAGGGGAGGACCCAGTACTTC. Its translation: CAISESEGQGRTQYF.

The chain uses TRBV9 and TRBJ2-3, with 7 bases matching TRBD2. The junction had 5 bases not matched to a gene; V was cut back by 4 bases and J by 0 bases. In germline, CDR1 is SGDLS, CDR2 YYNGEE. The CDR3 covers 15 residues. CDR3 residues: CASSLGLSSTDTQYF. CDR3 bases: TGTGCCAGCAGCCTGGGACTATCTAGCACAGATACGCAGTATTTT.

This chain joins TRBV28 and TRBJ2-5; TRBD1 might be the D (5 bases). CDR3 size: 15 residues. Deletions cut 1 base from V and 1 base from J, with 10 bases between. The germline CDR1 and CDR2 sequences are MDHEN and SYDVKM. CDR3 coding DNA: TGTGCCAGCAGTTTATTAGGGGCTCGCCAAGAGACCCAGTACTTC. It is translated as CASSLLGARQETQYF. The complete variable domain, with remaining parts taken from reference TRBV28 and TRBJ2-5, reads DVKVTQSSRYLVKRTGEKVFLECVQDMDHENMFWYRQDPGLGLRLIYFSYDVKMKEKGDIPEGYSVSREKKERFSLILESASTNQTSMYLCASSLLGARQETQYFGPGTRLLVL.

This clone appeared a single time. V is TRBV7-2 and J is TRBJ1-5, with D tentatively TRBD1 (5 bases). V was cut by 1 base and J by 4 bases, with 11 bases left in between. Germline lookup yields CDR1 SGHTA and CDR2 FQGNSA. The CDR3 runs to 15 residues. In DNA, the CDR3 is TGTGCCAGCAGCTTAGTTATGGGGCCTAATCAGCCCCAGCATTTT. Its translation is CASSLVMGPNQPQHF.

This chain joins TRBV10-3 and TRBJ2-2; D may be TRBD1 (5 bases). The CDR3 loop spans 15 amino acids. CDR1 is ENHRY and CDR2 is SYGVKD in the germline V gene. Trimming pared 7 bases from V and 4 bases from J, leaving 16 bases between. CDR3 nucleotide sequence: TGTGCCATCACCTCTACCCCCCAGGGCACCGGGGAGCTGTTTTTT. Amino acid sequence: CAITSTPQGTGELFF.

This clone was found once. V usage is TRBV6-1 and J usage is TRBJ2-3; a possible D gene is TRBD1 (5 bases). The V gene's germline CDR1 is MNHNS and CDR2 SASEGT. This CDR3 contains 15 residues. The V end was cut by 0 bases, the J end by 3 bases, with 10 bases between. The CDR3 region has the DNA TGTGCCAGCAGTGAAGCGGCAGGGCTGACAGATACGCAGTATTTT. Translating it yields CASSEAAGLTDTQYF.

This clone was observed a handful of times. The chain employs TRBV25-1 and TRBJ1-1; D gene uncertain. This CDR3 contains 12 residues. Germline-derived CDR1 and CDR2 are MGHDK and SYGVNS. The V gene lost 8 bases and the J gene lost 1 base, with 8 bases spanning the gap. The CDR3 region has the DNA TGTGCCAGCTCTCCAGCGAACACTGAAGCTTTCTTT. Its translation is CASSPANTEAFF.

V gene TRBV5-1 combines with J gene TRBJ2-5; no clear D gene. This CDR3 contains 12 residues. V lost 1 base and J 4 bases, leaving 5 bases between the germline ends. CDR1 and CDR2 (germline): SGHRS, YFSETQ. The CDR3 DNA reads TGCGCCAGCAGCTTGATGGGAGAGACCCAGTACTTC. Protein sequence: CASSLMGETQYF.

V gene TRBV28 combines with J gene TRBJ2-5, with D possibly matching TRBD2 (5 bases). CDR1 is MDHEN, CDR2 SYDVKM, per germline. V was clipped by 3 bases and J by 5 bases, with 19 bases between them. The CDR3 is 16 amino acids. This CDR3 is CASSFRLAGGWETQYF. DNA for the CDR3: TGTGCCAGCAGTTTTAGGTTGGCGGGTGGGTGGGAGACCCAGTACTTC.

V is TRBV7-2 and J is TRBJ1-1, with D perhaps TRBD1 (5 bases). There are 11 residues in the CDR3. Germline V CDR1 and CDR2: SGHTA, FQGNSA. Trimming took off 6 bases at V and 6 bases at J, with 8 bases between the two ends. The CDR3 is CASSWDPEAFF. The CDR3 nucleotides read TGTGCCAGCAGTTGGGACCCTGAAGCTTTCTTT.

The chain joins TRBV4-3 to TRBJ2-5; TRBD2 matches 12 bases. Germline CDR1 and CDR2: LGHNA and YSLEER. The CDR3 has 15 amino acids. Trimming took 4 bases from V and 5 from J; bases not matched to a gene: 5. The CDR3: CASSRRLAGGETQYF. The CDR3 bases are TGCGCCAGCAGCCGGAGGCTAGCGGGAGGGGAGACCCAGTACTTC.

The V and J genes are TRBV30 and TRBJ2-1; 7 bases line up with TRBD1. With 2 bases clipped from V and 3 bases from J, the junction kept 10 bases outside the gene matches. The CDR3 totals 16 residues. CDR1 is GTSNPN and CDR2 is SVGIG in the germline V gene (reference sequence). The CDR3 DNA reads as TGTGCCTGGAGTTCATCGACAGGGCAGGTCTACAATGAGCAGTTCTTC. It is translated as CAWSSSTGQVYNEQFF.

This chain joins TRBV10-3 and TRBJ1-2, with D maybe TRBD1 (5 bases). This CDR3 has 14 residues. The V and J ends lost 4 bases and 1 base respectively, with 10 bases between them. Germline V gene lookup returns CDR1 ENHRY and CDR2 SYGVKD. Written as DNA, the CDR3 is TGTGCCATCAGTGGGGGCTCGGATAACTATGGCTACACCTTC. Its translation: CAISGGSDNYGYTF.